This TCR beta chain is drawn from a study of T cell changes during pregnancy in multiple sclerosis. The repertoire was sequenced with immunoSEQ multiplex PCR; TCRdb's copy has only in-frame clones and lacks some. This table has 50,000 or so clones, just over 90% appearing once. Germline CDR1 is LNHNV and CDR2 is YYDKDF (reference sequence). Trimming cost V 5 bases and J 0 bases, with 12 bases left between them. This CDR3 contains 15 residues. The TCR was taken from a female donor with multiple sclerosis, enrolled in a pregnancy study. The specimen comprised CD8+ T cells from peripheral blood mononuclear cells, sampled after pregnancy. The chain combines TRBV15 with TRBJ2-3; D is undetermined. The CDR3 DNA is TGTGCCACCAGCCGAACAAGAGGTAGCACAGATACGCAGTATTTT. Translating gives CATSRTRGSTDTQYF.